The 5 T cell receptor beta chains given below trace back to one sample, sequenced in a study of blood T cell repertoires in COVID-19 (dated by TCRdb to about 2020). The library was made by the immunoSEQ multiplex PCR assay. Not all clones reach the TCRdb copy of this immuneACCESS table, which keeps in-frame sequences only. Checked studies attribute under half of the gap to unresolved V genes and leave the rest unexplained. This sample holds about 240,000 clones; 75% to 85% were observed only once. Over 10% of the sample is held by the ten biggest clonotypes. The sample taken for sequencing was peripheral blood. The receptors stem from a woman between 55 and 75 years old with active or convalescent COVID-19.

For the CDR3, the DNA is TGTGCCTCAGCGACAGGGCCCACCGGGGAGCTGTTTTTT. Translating it yields CASATGPTGELFF. The V gene is TRBV19, the J gene TRBJ2-2; TRBD1 matches at 7 bases. This CDR3 is 13 amino acids long. V lost 11 bases and J lost 4; bases outside the gene matches: 7. The germline CDR1 and CDR2 sequences are LNHDA and SQIVND (reference sequence).

The rearrangement joins TRBV19 to TRBJ2-3; maybe TRBD2 (7 bases). The CDR3 has 14 amino acids. The V end was cut by 3 bases, the J end by 6 bases, with 13 bases between. Germline V gene data show CDR1 as LNHDA and CDR2 as SQIVND (reference sequence). The CDR3 DNA reads TGTGCCAGTAGTATGAACGGGGGGCTGGATACGCAGTATTTT. It encodes CASSMNGGLDTQYF.

This chain connects TRBV30 to TRBJ2-1; 8 bases match TRBD2. The CDR3 sequence is 14 residues long. V lost 4 bases, J lost 7 bases, and 9 bases stayed unmatched. Germline CDR1 GTSNPN, CDR2 SVGIG (reference sequence). CDR3 bases: TGTGCCTGGAAACCGGGGGGGGGCATAAATGAGCAGTTCTTC. Translated: CAWKPGGGINEQFF.

V gene TRBV6-5 combines with J gene TRBJ1-1, with D tentatively TRBD1 (5 bases). In germline, CDR1 is MNHEY, CDR2 SVGAGI. This CDR3 has 11 residues. As DNA, the CDR3 is TGTATTAGCGGGGGGGGCACTGAAGCTTTCTTT. Translated, it gives CISGGGTEAFF.

This clone was seen once. For the CDR3, the DNA is TGTGCCAGCAGCCCAGAAAGGACAGTCTCACCCCTCCACTTT. Translated, it gives CASSPERTVSPLHF. V gene TRBV7-2 combines with J gene TRBJ1-6, with D tentatively TRBD1 (6 bases). Germline V gene data show CDR1 as SGHTA and CDR2 as FQGNSA. There are 14 residues in the CDR3. V gave up 5 bases and J gave up 10 bases, with 15 bases separating them.